What follows are 19 T cell receptor beta chains derived from one specimen sequenced in a study of TIL therapy for anti-PD-1-resistant metastatic lung cancer. The libraries were made with immunoSEQ v3. The data were produced by immunoSEQ multiplex PCR, yet TCRdb's version contains in-frame clones alone and is incomplete. The sample records some 60,000 clones, roughly 66% being singletons. Time point described: pre-treatment sample, taken before nivolumab and TIL therapy. The specimen was blood, collected at baseline. The receptors shown here come from a person aged 25-80 years with non-small cell lung cancer.

The chain combines TRBV15 with TRBJ2-7; D is possibly TRBD1 (6 bases). Germline CDR1 is LNHNV and CDR2 is YYDKDF (reference sequence). The V end was cut by 6 bases, the J end by 5 bases, with 14 bases between. The CDR3 is 13 residues long. The CDR3 DNA is TGTGCCACCAGGATGAACAGGGTCCACGAGCAGTACTTC. Encoded protein: CATRMNRVHEQYF. The full variable domain, completed using reference TRBV15 and TRBJ2-7, is DAMVIQNPRYQVTQFGKPVTLSCSQTLNHNVMYWYQQKSSQAPKLLFHYYDKDFNNEADTPDNFQSRRPNTSFCFLDIRSPGLGDTAMYLCATRMNRVHEQYFGPGTRLTVT.

The chain links TRBV6-5 to TRBJ1-3, with TRBD1 identical over 7 bases. Trimming cost V 2 bases and J 2 bases; bases outside gene matches: 3. Germline V gene sequence: CDR1 MNHEY, CDR2 SVGAGI. This CDR3 has 15 residues. Written as DNA, the CDR3 is TGTGCCAGCAGTTACAATGACAGGGCTGGAAACACCATATATTTT. Translating gives CASSYNDRAGNTIYF.

The chain uses TRBV5-1 and TRBJ2-7, with D possibly called TRBD1 or TRBD2 (5 bases each). Germline V gene data show CDR1 as SGHRS and CDR2 as YFSETQ. CDR3 length: 17 amino acids. V was clipped by 2 bases and J by 9 bases, with 27 bases between them. As DNA, the CDR3 is TGCGCCAGCAGCTTTGTATTCCCGACTTTGGGGGAGCTCCGGCAGTACTTC. Its translation: CASSFVFPTLGELRQYF.

Here the CDR3 reads CASRFTGEVDGYTF. CDR3 coding DNA: TGTGCCAGCAGGTTTACAGGGGAGGTTGATGGCTACACCTTC. V and J are TRBV6-5 and TRBJ1-2, with TRBD1 matching 7 bases. V was clipped by 6 bases and J by 6 bases; unmatched bases: 10. The CDR3 spans 14 residues. Germline V gene data show CDR1 as MNHEY and CDR2 as SVGAGI.

The J gene is TRBJ2-5, the V gene TRBV5-1; D possibly corresponds to TRBD2 (6 bases). V was shortened by 0 bases and J by 4 bases, with 19 bases between the two germline ends. The V gene's germline CDR1 is SGHRS and CDR2 YFSETQ. The CDR3 is made up of 17 amino acids. The CDR3 DNA reads as TGCGCCAGCAGCTTGGATGGACGGGGGAGAATTAGAGAGACCCAGTACTTC. Translation: CASSLDGRGRIRETQYF.

The chain joins TRBV30 to TRBJ2-3; the D is unclear. V was cut by 2 bases and J by 0 bases, with 9 bases left in between. CDR1 GTSNPN and CDR2 SVGIG come from the germline V gene (reference sequence). The CDR3 has 14 amino acids. As DNA, the CDR3 is TGTGCCTGGAGTACCGGTTCTAGCACAGATACGCAGTATTTT. It is translated as CAWSTGSSTDTQYF. The whole variable domain, filled in from reference TRBV30 and TRBJ2-3, reads SQTIHQWPATLVQPVGSPLSLECTVEGTSNPNLYWYRQAAGRGLQLLFYSVGIGQISSEVPQNLSASRPQDRQFILSSKKLLLSDSGFYLCAWSTGSSTDTQYFGPGTRLTVL.

V is TRBV5-1 and J is TRBJ2-1; D may be TRBD2 (6 bases). Germline CDR1 reads SGHRS; CDR2 reads YFSETQ. V lost 6 bases to trimming and J lost 9 bases, with 19 bases between them. The CDR3 spans 14 residues. The CDR3 loop reads CASKENDLGGEQFF. CDR3 sequence (DNA): TGCGCCAGCAAAGAGAACGACCTCGGGGGTGAGCAGTTCTTC.

This chain uses TRBV15 with TRBJ2-7, with D possibly being TRBD2 (5 bases). Germline V gene data show CDR1 as LNHNV and CDR2 as YYDKDF (reference sequence). V was trimmed by 5 bases and J by 7 bases, leaving 21 bases between them. CDR3 length equals 15 residues. The CDR3 region is CATSPRRGGLEEQYF. CDR3 DNA sequence: TGTGCCACCAGCCCCCGACGTGGCGGGCTGGAAGAGCAGTACTTC.

This chain joins TRBV5-1 and TRBJ2-1, with 7 bases matching TRBD1. CDR3 size: 15 residues. Unmatched junction bases numbered 9, after V lost 2 bases and J lost 7 bases. CDR1 is SGHRS and CDR2 is YFSETQ in the germline V gene. CDR3 bases: TGCGCCAGCAGCTTCAGGGGGACAGCTCCTAATGAGCAGTTCTTC. It codes for CASSFRGTAPNEQFF.

This clone has just a few counts. The chain uses TRBV10-3 and TRBJ2-3; TRBD2 matches 9 bases. The germline CDR1 and CDR2 sequences are ENHRY and SYGVKD. The trim removed 2 bases at V and 2 bases at J, leaving 5 bases unmatched. This CDR3 contains 16 residues. The CDR3 reads CAISESGGTFTDTQYF. The CDR3 nucleotides are TGTGCCATCAGTGAGAGCGGGGGGACCTTCACAGATACGCAGTATTTT.

This rearrangement joins TRBV30 to TRBJ2-5, with D possibly being TRBD1 or TRBD2 (5 bases each). TRBJ2-7 matches the DNA end more closely, so the J call is doubtful. CDR3 length: 12 amino acids. Germline V CDR1 and CDR2: GTSNPN, SVGIG (reference sequence). In DNA, the CDR3 is TGTGCCTGGTCCGGGACCTCCTACGAGCAGTACTTC. Its translation is CAWSGTSYEQYF.

This clone was detected a few times. The chain joins TRBV4-1 to TRBJ1-1; the match to TRBD1 covers 8 bases. V was pared by 4 bases and J by 2 bases, with 9 bases of the junction left unmatched. The CDR3 spans 16 residues. Germline assignment: CDR1 MGHRA and CDR2 YSYEKL. The CDR3, as DNA: TGCGCCAGCAGCCTGGGTACCGGGACAGGTAACACTGAAGCTTTCTTT. Amino acids: CASSLGTGTGNTEAFF.

The CDR3 protein is CASSLVEQETQYF. Written as DNA, the CDR3 is TGTGCCAGCAGCTTAGTCGAACAAGAGACCCAGTACTTC. V gene TRBV7-9 combines with J gene TRBJ2-5; D is undetermined. The germline V gene has CDR1 SEHNR and CDR2 FQNEAQ (reference sequence). Trimming removed 1 base at V and 2 bases at J, with 5 bases between. CDR3 size: 13 residues.

This clone was observed a handful of times. The same CDR3 can be traced to other DNA sequences in this sample. The rearrangement links TRBV7-8 to TRBJ1-1, with a possible D match to TRBD1 (5 bases). The CDR3 consists of 15 residues. Trimming shortened V by 5 bases and J by 0 bases, and 13 bases separated the two germline ends. The germline V gene has CDR1 SGHVS and CDR2 FQNEAQ. The CDR3 bases are TGTGCCAGCAGCCCAAGAACAGGAGTGAACACTGAAGCTTTCTTT. It specifies CASSPRTGVNTEAFF. The full variable domain, rest sourced from reference TRBV7-8 and TRBJ1-1, is GAGVSQSPRYKVAKRGQDVALRCDPISGHVSLFWYQQALGQGPEFLTYFQNEAQLDKSGLPSDRFFAERPEGSVSTLKIQRTQQEDSAVYLCASSPRTGVNTEAFFGQGTRLTVV.

V is TRBV5-1 and J is TRBJ1-1; no clear D gene. V lost 0 bases, J lost 0 bases, and 3 bases lay in between. Germline loops: CDR1 SGHRS, CDR2 YFSETQ. This CDR3 is 13 amino acids long. CDR3 in DNA: TGCGCCAGCAGCTTGGAGATGAACACTGAAGCTTTCTTT. Residues: CASSLEMNTEAFF.

This chain joins TRBV5-1 and TRBJ2-3; D may be TRBD1 (6 bases). The V gene's germline CDR1 is SGHRS and CDR2 YFSETQ. This CDR3 region has 14 residues. V shed 4 bases and J shed 3 bases, with 12 bases lying between them. CDR3 DNA sequence: TGCGCCAGCAGCGCAACAACAGGGACAGATACGCAGTATTTT. It encodes CASSATTGTDTQYF.

The chain is built from TRBV2 and TRBJ1-4; D is uncertain. In germline, CDR1 is SNHLY, CDR2 FYNNEI. The CDR3 contains 13 residues. V lost 8 bases to trimming and J lost 4 bases, with 11 bases between them. The CDR3 DNA follows: TGTGCCAGCCTTAGGCAGCATAATGAAAAACTGTTTTTT. It encodes CASLRQHNEKLFF.

The chain uses TRBV30 and TRBJ2-1; TRBD1 is a possible D gene (5 bases). The CDR3 totals 11 residues. Between the trimmed V and J ends, which lost 2 bases and 10 bases, there was a span of 9 bases. CDR1 and CDR2 from the germline V gene are GTSNPN and SVGIG (reference sequence). In DNA, the CDR3 is TGTGCCTGGAGTAGGGGCCGGGAGCAGTTCTTC. Protein: CAWSRGREQFF.

The CDR3 loop reads CASSPFSMEDNEQFF. The CDR3 DNA follows: TGTGCCAGCAGCCCGTTTTCTATGGAGGACAATGAGCAGTTCTTC. The V gene is TRBV7-3, the J gene TRBJ2-1, with D maybe TRBD2 (5 bases). This CDR3 contains 15 residues. Trimming pared 5 bases from V and 5 bases from J, leaving 16 bases between. The germline CDR1 and CDR2 sequences are SGHTA and FQGTGA.